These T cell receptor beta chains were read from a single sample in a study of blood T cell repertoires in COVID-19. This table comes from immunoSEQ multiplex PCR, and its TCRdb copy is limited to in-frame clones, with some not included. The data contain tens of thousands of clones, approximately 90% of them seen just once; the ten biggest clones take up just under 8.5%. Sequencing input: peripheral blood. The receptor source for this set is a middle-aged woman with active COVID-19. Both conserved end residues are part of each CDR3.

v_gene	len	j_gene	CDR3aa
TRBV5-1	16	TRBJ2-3	CASSPGLAGDKDTQYF
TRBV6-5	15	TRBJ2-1	CASSIRTSGGSEQFF
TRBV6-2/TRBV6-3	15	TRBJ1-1	CASSRQGGMNTEAFF
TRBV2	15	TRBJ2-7	CASSGETGATYEQYF
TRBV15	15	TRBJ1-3	CATSREGTAGNTIYF
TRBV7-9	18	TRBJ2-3	CASSLARGGPAHTDTQYF
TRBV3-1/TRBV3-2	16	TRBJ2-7	CASSQVQLAATYEQYF
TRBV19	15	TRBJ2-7	CASSIDGTGAGEQYF
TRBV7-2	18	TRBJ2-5	CASSPRTSGGVYQETQYF
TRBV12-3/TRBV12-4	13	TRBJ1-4	CASSPFPVEKLFF